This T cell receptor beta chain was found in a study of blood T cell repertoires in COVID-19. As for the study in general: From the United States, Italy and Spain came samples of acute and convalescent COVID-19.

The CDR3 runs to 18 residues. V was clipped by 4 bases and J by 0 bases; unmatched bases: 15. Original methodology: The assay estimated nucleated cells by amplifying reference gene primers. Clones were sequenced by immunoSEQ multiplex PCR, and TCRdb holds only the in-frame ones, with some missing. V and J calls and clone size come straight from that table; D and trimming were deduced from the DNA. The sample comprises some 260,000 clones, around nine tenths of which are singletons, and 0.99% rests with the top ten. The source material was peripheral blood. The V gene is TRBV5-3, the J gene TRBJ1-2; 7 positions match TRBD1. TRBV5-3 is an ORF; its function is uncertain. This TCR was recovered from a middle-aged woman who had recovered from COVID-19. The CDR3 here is CARSGRDSGFLANYGYTF. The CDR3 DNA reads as TGTGCCAGAAGCGGACGGGACAGCGGATTCCTAGCTAACTATGGCTACACCTTC.